The 6 T cell receptor beta chains presented below share a single source sample, sequenced in a study of blood T cells in healthy people across ages (dated by TCRdb to between 2014 and 2017). Libraries were prepared through 5' RACE. The instrument given in TCRdb is Illumina HiSeq 2500. A second PCR of roughly 7 to 12 cycles was performed with a sample-barcoded 5' primer and a J-beta primer mix. TCRdb trimmed the raw reads at Q25, called clones with MiXCR and kept productive beta chains. Rows are unified per CDR3 protein, each entry keeping the most common DNA and genes. For this sample there are around 1,000,000 distinct CDR3 sequences; 20% to 25% appear just once. The top ten constitute around 0.7% of the sample. The same specimen was also included in a second study, on T cells of mothers and their children.

The sample taken for sequencing was blood. The receptors derive from a girl aged 2-10 years in good health.

The chain combines TRBV7-9 with TRBJ1-2; D unclear. The germline V and J ends were trimmed by 6 bases and 0 bases, with 11 bases remaining between them. There are 14 residues in the CDR3. The germline gives CDR1 SEHNR, CDR2 FQNEAQ (reference sequence). CDR3 sequence (DNA): TGTGCCAGCAGGGACGGGAGAGCTAACTATGGCTACACCTTC. Translated, it gives CASRDGRANYGYTF.

This chain uses TRBV14 with TRBJ2-5; tentatively, D is TRBD2 (5 bases). The V gene's germline CDR1 is SGHDN and CDR2 FVKESK. Between the trimmed V and J ends, which lost 0 bases and 5 bases, there was a span of 19 bases. This CDR3 has 17 amino acids. CDR3 sequence: CASSQDRSSGGVETQYF. CDR3 sequence (DNA): TGTGCCAGCAGCCAAGATAGGAGCTCTGGAGGTGTGGAGACCCAGTACTTC.

This clonotype occurred a few times. The rearrangement joins TRBV13 to TRBJ2-5; D is undetermined. The DNA matches TRBJ2-7 better at its end, which makes the J call doubtful. Germline CDR1 PRHDT, CDR2 FYEKMQ (reference sequence). The CDR3 is 13 residues long. The CDR3 bases are TGTGCCAGCAGCCCAACCTGGGACTACGAGCAGTACTTC. Protein sequence: CASSPTWDYEQYF.

This clonotype was seen only a few times. The chain joins TRBV11-2 to TRBJ1-5; no definite D call. This CDR3 contains 17 residues. V was clipped by 4 bases and J by 2 bases, with 18 bases between them. Per germline, CDR1 SGHAT and CDR2 FQNNGV. The CDR3 is CASSSGAASSGNQPQHF. CDR3 DNA sequence: TGTGCCAGCAGCTCCGGTGCGGCATCGAGCGGCAATCAGCCCCAGCATTTT.

The chain couples TRBV28 to TRBJ2-3, with TRBD2 matching 16 bases. There are 21 residues in the CDR3. Per germline, CDR1 MDHEN and CDR2 SYDVKM. The V and J ends lost 2 bases and 0 bases, in that order; junction bases with no gene match: 11. The CDR3 bases are TGTGCCAGCAGTTTACGTAGGGGACTAGCGGGAGGGCCAGCGAGCACAGATACGCAGTATTTT. Its protein product is CASSLRRGLAGGPASTDTQYF.

A word on this clonotype: Sequence at one end of the junction differs from germline and may be a read error. The chain carries TRBV7-2 and TRBJ2-2; weak D call: TRBD1 (5 bases). This CDR3 has 14 residues. Germline-derived CDR1 and CDR2 are SGHTA and FQGNSA. The chain's CDR3 is CVSRFQGEAGELFF. The CDR3, as DNA: TGTGTCAGCAGATTCCAGGGTGAGGCCGGGGAGCTGTTTTTT.